This T cell receptor (beta chain) was found in a study of CD8+ T cells in alopecia areata. The CDR3 consists of 18 residues. The V and J ends lost 1 base and 5 bases, in that order; junction bases with no gene match: 13. Germline lookup yields CDR1 MNHEY and CDR2 SMNVEV (reference sequence). Extraction and reverse transcription of RNA yielded cDNA as the sequencing template. Measured with immunoSEQ multiplex PCR; TCRdb has only the in-frame clones, and not every one. The profile covers some 110,000 clones, with under 40% appearing a single time and 3.1% taken by the ten largest. The receptor was isolated from a human donor with alopecia areata. The specimen sequenced was CD4+ T cells sorted from blood. The chain uses TRBV27 and TRBJ2-1, with 8 bases fitting TRBD2. The CDR3 DNA reads TGTGCCAGCAGTTTATTCTCTCTAGCGGGCCTCCGAGACAATGAGCAGTTCTTC. Its translation: CASSLFSLAGLRDNEQFF.